The 25 T cell receptor beta chains presented below share a single source sample, sequenced in a study of T cells in women clearing cervical HPV infection. Profiling relied on immunoSEQ multiplex PCR, and the TCRdb table lists in-frame clones only, not all of them. Its table records 30,000 or so clones. Sequencing was carried out using blood buffy coat. The receptors come from a woman between 18 and 69 years old with a cervical HPV16 infection that either progressed to CIN3+ or cleared (not recorded which).

The CDR3 DNA, read in part, is TGTGCCAGCAGCGAGCGGGGGGGTGTTGGAGATACG. It translates to CASSERGGVGDT. The entire CDR3 reads CASSERGGVGDTQYF. V gene TRBV7-2 combines with J gene TRBJ2-3, with 10 bases aligning to TRBD2. Read sequence stops 3 residues before the CDR3 end, and the germline J gene provides the missing end. CDR3 length: 15 residues. Germline CDR1 and CDR2: SGHTA and FQGNSA. After removal of 5 bases from V and 5 bases from J, the junction contained 7 bases not matched to a gene.

With respect to this clone: The read falls 3 residues short of the CDR3 end, and the missing part is taken from the germline J gene. The chain combines TRBV18 with TRBJ1-1; D might be TRBD1 (6 bases). Trimming shortened V by 3 bases and J by 4 bases, and 9 bases separated the two germline ends. This CDR3 has 13 residues. Per the germline V gene, CDR1 is KGHSH and CDR2 is LQKENI. CDR3 DNA (partial): TGTGCCAGCTCACCCGAACAGGGCACTGAA. Protein sequence: CASSPEQGTE. The full CDR3 protein reads CASSPEQGTEAFF.

About this clone itself: The read halts 3 residues ahead of the CDR3 end, with the missing end drawn from the germline J gene. V and J are TRBV4-2 and TRBJ2-5; 13 bases agree with TRBD2. Germline-derived CDR1 and CDR2 are LGHNA and YNFKEQ. Germline trimming cut 4 bases from V and 5 bases from J; bases unmatched to any gene: 10. The length of the CDR3 is 17 residues. The CDR3 loop is CASSLSQRTSGSETQYF. The covered CDR3 bases are TGTGCCAGCAGCCTTTCCCAAAGGACTAGCGGGAGCGAGACC.

As regards this clone: The CDR3 end lies 3 residues beyond the end of the read and is filled in from the germline J gene. The chain joins TRBV13 to TRBJ2-2; D may be TRBD1 (5 bases). The germline CDR1 and CDR2 sequences are PRHDT and FYEKMQ (reference sequence). This CDR3 has 18 amino acids. The DNA read from the CDR3 is TGTGCCAGCAGCTTAGTCCGGCAGGGCGCCTCGGGTAATGAAAAG. Its translation is CASSLVRQGASGNEK. The CDR3 as a whole reads CASSLVRQGASGNEKLFF.

The sequenced CDR3 bases are TGTGCCAGCAGCTATGGGGCCCAAGAGACC. This gives the protein CASSYGAQET. The complete CDR3 sequence is CASSYGAQETQYF. The chain employs TRBV7-3 and TRBJ2-5; maybe TRBD1 (5 bases). Sequencing ends 3 residues short of the CDR3 end; the germline J gene provides the rest. The germline V and J ends were trimmed by 4 bases and 1 base, with 7 bases remaining between them. CDR1 and CDR2 from the germline V gene are SGHTA and FQGTGA. The CDR3 length is 13 residues.

About this clone itself: The CDR3 extends 3 residues past the end of the read, so its final part is completed from the germline J gene. The gene calls are TRBV5-1 and TRBJ1-4; D may be TRBD1 (6 bases). This CDR3 comprises 16 residues. The germline V gene encodes CDR1 SGHRS and CDR2 YFSETQ. Trimming left V 0 bases short and J 7 bases short, with 16 bases between. The CDR3 sequence is CASSLGQVEWGEKLFF. The part of the CDR3 DNA that was read is TGCGCCAGCAGCTTGGGACAGGTGGAGTGGGGTGAAAAA.

CDR3 in amino acids: CPKPSYEQYF. Partial CDR3 DNA: TGTCCCAAGCCCTCCTACGAG. The J gene is TRBJ2-7, the V gene TRBV6-2 or TRBV6-3; D unresolved. The read terminates 3 residues ahead of where the CDR3 ends, so the germline J gene completes it. The germline CDR1 and CDR2 sequences are MNHEY and SVGEGT. CDR3 length: 10 amino acids.

On this clone itself: The read falls 3 residues short of the CDR3 end, and the missing part is taken from the germline J gene. V is TRBV20-1 and J is TRBJ2-2; D perhaps matches TRBD1 (5 bases). Germline CDR1 and CDR2: DFQATT and SNEGSKA (reference sequence). The CDR3 has 17 residues. CDR3 DNA, as far as it was read: TGCAGTGCTAGAGGGTTCGATATTGGCAGGGATAATGAAAAG. This encodes CSARGFDIGRDNEK. The full-length CDR3 reads as CSARGFDIGRDNEKLFF.

Comments on this clone: The read ends 3 residues early relative to the CDR3; the germline J gene fills the gap. This rearrangement joins TRBV7-9 to TRBJ1-2; D is ambiguous. Germline V gene sequence: CDR1 SEHNR, CDR2 FQNEAQ (reference sequence). The CDR3 totals 14 residues. CDR3 amino acids: CASSLPETYYDYTF. The DNA read from the CDR3 is TGTGCCAGCAGCTTACCGGAAACTTACTACGAC.

Concerning this clone: The read falls 3 residues short of the CDR3 end, and the missing part is taken from the germline J gene. The chain has TRBV2 and TRBJ1-2; the D is unclear. Per the germline V gene, CDR1 is SNHLY and CDR2 is FYNNEI. The length of the CDR3 is 13 residues. This chain's CDR3 is CASRASGSNDYTF. Incomplete CDR3 DNA: TGTGCCAGCAGGGCTAGCGGGAGTAATGAC.

On this clone: Coverage ceases 3 residues before the CDR3 finishes, and the germline J gene fills in the end. The rearrangement uses TRBV7-9 and TRBJ1-2, with TRBD1 matching over 11 bases. CDR1 is SEHNR, CDR2 FQNEAQ, per germline (reference sequence). The CDR3 has 14 amino acids. The CDR3 reads CASSSGTGGYDYTF. The covered CDR3 bases are TGTGCCAGCAGCTCAGGGACAGGGGGTTACGAC.

About this clone itself: The read is 3 residues too short to cover the CDR3 end, so that end is filled in from the germline J gene. The chain has TRBV2 and TRBJ1-2; TRBD1 aligns across 10 bases. The CDR3 contains 14 residues. The ends lost 6 bases at V and 6 bases at J; junction bases unmatched: 7. CDR1 SNHLY and CDR2 FYNNEI come from the germline V gene. The CDR3 reads CASRMTGGIHGYTF. CDR3 DNA (partial): TGTGCCAGCAGGATGACAGGGGGCATCCATGGC.

CDR3 DNA (partial): TGTGCCAGCAGCCAATCATTCAGCCCACGGGACACC. Its translation is CASSQSFSPRDT. The complete CDR3 sequence is CASSQSFSPRDTIYF. The rearrangement joins TRBV14 to TRBJ1-3; D uncertain. The read is 3 residues too short to cover the CDR3 end, so that end is filled in from the germline J gene. V was pared by 2 bases and J by 8 bases, with 16 bases between. Germline CDR1 reads SGHDN; CDR2 reads FVKESK. There are 15 residues in the CDR3.

As to this clone: The read finishes 3 residues shy of the CDR3 end, and the germline J gene is used to complete it. V and J are TRBV15 and TRBJ2-2, with 7 bases lining up with TRBD2. The CDR3 is 14 amino acids. J gave up 1 base and V 9 bases, and 5 bases lay outside the gene matches. Germline V gene lookup returns CDR1 LNHNV and CDR2 YYDKDF (reference sequence). CDR3 protein: CATTPGGNTGELFF. The DNA read from the CDR3 is TGTGCCACGACCCCGGGGGGGAACACCGGGGAG.

Comments on this clone: The read falls 3 residues short of the CDR3 end, and the missing part is taken from the germline J gene. The chain combines TRBV18 with TRBJ1-5, with a weak D call TRBD1 (6 bases). Per germline, CDR1 KGHSH and CDR2 LQKENI. CDR3 length: 17 amino acids. Trimming left V 2 bases short and J 0 bases short, with 14 bases between. The CDR3 bases that were read are TGTGCCAGCTCACCATTTGGGGGGGGCGATAGCAATCAGCCC. Its translation: CASSPFGGGDSNQP. The full CDR3 reads CASSPFGGGDSNQPQHF.

In regard to this clone: A junction end diverges from the germline sequence, so it may reflect a read error. The read comes to an end 3 residues before the CDR3 does, leaving the germline J gene to fill in the end. The V and J genes are TRBV2 and TRBJ2-2, with TRBD1 identical over 7 bases. The CDR3 has 13 amino acids. The V gene's germline CDR1 is SNHLY and CDR2 FYNNEI. The part of the CDR3 DNA that was read is TGTGCCAGCAGTGTGGGACAGACCGTGGAG. This gives the protein CASSVGQTVE. In full, the CDR3 is CASSVGQTVELFF.

As concerns this clone: The read is 3 residues too short to cover the CDR3 end, so that end is filled in from the germline J gene. The chain is built from TRBV7-3 and TRBJ2-4, with D possibly TRBD1 on 6 matching bases. The germline V gene has CDR1 SGHTA and CDR2 FQGTGA. The CDR3 loop spans 16 amino acids. Incomplete CDR3 DNA: TGTGCCAGCACCATAGTTACTAAGGGGGTCCCGAGCGGT. Translating gives CASTIVTKGVPSG. In full, the CDR3 is CASTIVTKGVPSGQYF. The whole variable domain, filled in from reference TRBV7-3 and TRBJ2-4, reads GAGVSQTPSNKVTEKGKYVELRCDPISGHTALYWYRQSLGQGPEFLIYFQGTGAADDSGLPNDRFFAVRPEGSVSTLKIQRTERGDSAVYLCASTIVTKGVPSGQYFGAGTRLSVL.

With regard to this clone: One end of the junction is discordant with germline, which a read error may explain. The CDR3 goes on 3 residues after the read ends, and that part is filled in from the germline J gene. This chain links TRBV7-9 with TRBJ1-2; D gene ambiguous. Germline CDR1 reads SEHNR; CDR2 reads FQNEAQ (reference sequence). The CDR3 consists of 12 residues. CDR3 region: CVSSLDYYGYTF. CDR3 DNA (partial): TGTGTCAGCAGCCTAGACTACTATGGC.

Note on this clone: Sequencing ends 3 residues short of the CDR3 end; the germline J gene provides the rest. The J gene is TRBJ2-4, the V gene TRBV7-2; weak D call: TRBD1 (5 bases). CDR3 length: 15 amino acids. Germline V gives CDR1 SGHTA, CDR2 FQGNSA. The covered CDR3 bases are TGTGCCAGCAGCTTGGACATTTCTACTAACTATGGT. It specifies CASSLDISTNYG. The entire CDR3 is CASSLDISTNYGQYF.

Details on this clone: Read sequence stops 3 residues before the CDR3 end, and the germline J gene provides the missing end. The rearrangement uses TRBV2 and TRBJ2-5; 8 nucleotides line up with TRBD1. Germline assignment: CDR1 SNHLY and CDR2 FYNNEI. V lost 0 bases to trimming and J lost 3 bases; unmatched junction nucleotides: 0. The CDR3 is made up of 14 amino acids. CDR3 region: CASSEADREETQYF. The DNA read from the CDR3 is TGTGCCAGCAGTGAAGCGGACAGGGAAGAGACC.

About this clone itself: The CDR3 end falls 3 residues outside the read, so it is completed with the germline J gene. This chain connects TRBV5-1 to TRBJ1-6, with TRBD1 matching over 7 bases. The V segment lost 5 bases and the J segment 0 bases; nucleotides outside the gene matches: 5. The CDR3 has 16 amino acids. The germline gives CDR1 SGHRS, CDR2 YFSETQ. CDR3 loop: CASRSGGSSYNSPLHF. Incomplete CDR3 DNA: TGCGCCAGCAGATCAGGGGGTAGCTCCTATAATTCACCC.

In regard to this clone: The CDR3 goes on 3 residues after the read ends, and that part is filled in from the germline J gene. The chain has TRBV20-1 and TRBJ2-3, with 10 bases matching TRBD2. The germline V gene encodes CDR1 DFQATT and CDR2 SNEGSKA (reference sequence). The CDR3 runs to 14 residues. The V and J ends lost 1 base and 4 bases, in that order; junction bases with no gene match: 2. Incomplete CDR3 DNA: TGCAGTGCTAGAGCCAGCGGGGGGGCAGATACG. This gives the protein CSARASGGADT. The whole CDR3 reads CSARASGGADTQYF.

This clone is identified as medium-sized from frequency. The CDR3 end lies 3 residues beyond the end of the read and is filled in from the germline J gene. The chain couples TRBV20-1 to TRBJ2-3; 7 bases are a match to TRBD1. The CDR3 totals 14 residues. CDR1 and CDR2 from the germline V gene are DFQATT and SNEGSKA (reference sequence). V was clipped by 3 bases and J by 2 bases; unmatched bases: 5. The chain's CDR3 is CSARLTGVTDTQYF. The CDR3 bases that were read are TGCAGTGCTAGGTTAACAGGGGTCACAGATACG.

A note on this clone: One junction end does not reproduce the germline sequence, and a read error may be involved. The read falls 3 residues short of the CDR3 end, and the missing part is taken from the germline J gene. The rearrangement links TRBV6-1 to TRBJ1-5; the D gene is possibly TRBD1 (5 bases). This CDR3 is built from 14 residues. The germline V gene has CDR1 MNHNS and CDR2 SASEGT. CDR3 residues: CASIETGGIKPQHF. The sequenced part of the CDR3 DNA is TGTGCCAGCATTGAAACCGGGGGTATCAAGCCC.

Of note for this clone: The DNA ends 3 residues before the CDR3 does, and the rest of the CDR3 is filled in from the germline J gene. The chain joins TRBV9 to TRBJ1-2; D call uncertain. The CDR3 length is 16 residues. Germline CDR1 SGDLS, CDR2 YYNGEE. The V gene lost 0 bases and the J gene lost 4 bases, with 16 bases spanning the gap. The CDR3 loop reads CASSVESEGAGYGYTF. CDR3 DNA (partial): TGTGCCAGCAGCGTAGAATCAGAGGGAGCGGGCTATGGC. Full variable domain (outside the CDR3, taken from reference TRBV9 and TRBJ1-2): DSGVTQTPKHLITATGQRVTLRCSPRSGDLSVYWYQQSLDQGLQFLIQYYNGEERAKGNILERFSAQQFPDLHSELNLSSLELGDSALYFCASSVESEGAGYGYTFGSGTRLTVV.